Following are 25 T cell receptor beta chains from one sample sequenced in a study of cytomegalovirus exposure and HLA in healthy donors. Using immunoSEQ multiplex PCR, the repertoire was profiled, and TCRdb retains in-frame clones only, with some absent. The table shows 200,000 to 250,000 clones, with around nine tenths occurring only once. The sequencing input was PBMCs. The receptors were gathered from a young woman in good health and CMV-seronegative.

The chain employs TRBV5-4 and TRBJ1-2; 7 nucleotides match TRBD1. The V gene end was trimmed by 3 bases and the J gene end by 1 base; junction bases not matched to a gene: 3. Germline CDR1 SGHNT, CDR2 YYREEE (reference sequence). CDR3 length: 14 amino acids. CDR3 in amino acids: CASSSGGYNYGYTF. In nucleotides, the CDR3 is TGTGCCAGCAGCTCAGGGGGTTATAACTATGGCTACACCTTC.

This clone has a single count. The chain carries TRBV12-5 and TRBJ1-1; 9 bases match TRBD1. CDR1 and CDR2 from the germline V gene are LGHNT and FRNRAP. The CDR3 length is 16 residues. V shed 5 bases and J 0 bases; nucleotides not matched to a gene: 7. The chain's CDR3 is CASGQGQGSMNTEAFF. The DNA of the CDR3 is TGTGCTAGTGGTCAAGGACAGGGGAGCATGAACACTGAAGCTTTCTTT.

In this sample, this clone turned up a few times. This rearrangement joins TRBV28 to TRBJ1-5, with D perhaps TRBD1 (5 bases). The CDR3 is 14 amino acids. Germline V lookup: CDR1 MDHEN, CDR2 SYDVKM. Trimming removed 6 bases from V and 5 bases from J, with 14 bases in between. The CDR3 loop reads CASRGVVRHQPQHF. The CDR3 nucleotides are TGTGCCAGCAGAGGGGTAGTTAGACATCAGCCCCAGCATTTT.

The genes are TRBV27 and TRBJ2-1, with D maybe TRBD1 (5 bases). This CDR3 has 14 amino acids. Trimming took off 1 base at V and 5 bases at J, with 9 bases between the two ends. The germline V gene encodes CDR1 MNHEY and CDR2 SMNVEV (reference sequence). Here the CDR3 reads CASSLLPGNNEQFF. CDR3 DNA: TGTGCCAGCAGTTTATTACCAGGGAACAATGAGCAGTTCTTC.

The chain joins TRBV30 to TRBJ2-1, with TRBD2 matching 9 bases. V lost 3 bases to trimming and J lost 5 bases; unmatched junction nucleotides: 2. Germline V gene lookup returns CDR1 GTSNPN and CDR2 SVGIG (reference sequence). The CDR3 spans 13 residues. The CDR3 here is CAWRTSGNNEQFF. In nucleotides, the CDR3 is TGTGCCTGGAGGACTAGCGGAAACAATGAGCAGTTCTTC.

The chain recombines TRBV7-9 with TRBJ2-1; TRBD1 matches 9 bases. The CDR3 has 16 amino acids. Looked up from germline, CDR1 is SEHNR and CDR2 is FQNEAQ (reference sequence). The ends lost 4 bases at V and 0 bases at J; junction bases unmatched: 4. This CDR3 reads CASSSDRGNSYNEQFF. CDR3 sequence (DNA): TGTGCCAGCAGCTCGGACAGGGGTAACTCCTACAATGAGCAGTTCTTC.

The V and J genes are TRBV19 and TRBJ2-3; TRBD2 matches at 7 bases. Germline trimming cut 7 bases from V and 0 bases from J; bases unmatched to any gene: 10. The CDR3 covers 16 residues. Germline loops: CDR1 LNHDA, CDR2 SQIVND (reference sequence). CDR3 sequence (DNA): TGTGCCAGTACCACCATCCGGGGGGTGAGCACAGATACGCAGTATTTT. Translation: CASTTIRGVSTDTQYF.

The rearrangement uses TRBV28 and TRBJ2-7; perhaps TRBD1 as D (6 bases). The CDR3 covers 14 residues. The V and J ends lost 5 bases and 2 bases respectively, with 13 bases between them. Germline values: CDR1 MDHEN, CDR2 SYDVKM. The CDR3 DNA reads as TGTGCCAGCAGTCCCTTCTGGACAGCCTACGAGCAGTACTTC. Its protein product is CASSPFWTAYEQYF.

The CDR3 DNA reads as TGTGCCAGCAGCTTGATCGGTAGCGCCGACTCTGGGGCCAACGTCCTGACTTTC. Translating gives CASSLIGSADSGANVLTF. The genes are TRBV5-6 and TRBJ2-6; maybe TRBD2 (5 bases). Germline V gene sequence: CDR1 SGHDT, CDR2 YYEEEE. The CDR3 extends over 18 amino acids. The V end was cut by 1 base, the J end by 0 bases, with 14 bases between. Supplemented by reference TRBV5-6 and TRBJ2-6, the full variable domain reads DAGVTQSPTHLIKTRGQQVTLRCSPKSGHDTVSWYQQALGQGPQFIFQYYEEEERQRGNFPDRFSGHQFPNYSSELNVNALLLGDSALYLCASSLIGSADSGANVLTFGAGSRLTVL.

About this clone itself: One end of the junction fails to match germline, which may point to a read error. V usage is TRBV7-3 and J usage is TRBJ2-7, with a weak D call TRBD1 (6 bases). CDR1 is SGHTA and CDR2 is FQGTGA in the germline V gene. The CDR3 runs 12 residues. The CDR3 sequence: CASSQHPGQGNF. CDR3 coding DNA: TGTGCCAGCAGCCAACATCCGGGACAAGGGAACTTC. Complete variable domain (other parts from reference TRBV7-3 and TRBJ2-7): GAGVSQTPSNKVTEKGKYVELRCDPISGHTALYWYRQSLGQGPEFLIYFQGTGAADDSGLPNDRFFAVRPEGSVSTLKIQRTERGDSAVYLCASSQHPGQGNFGPGTRLTVT.

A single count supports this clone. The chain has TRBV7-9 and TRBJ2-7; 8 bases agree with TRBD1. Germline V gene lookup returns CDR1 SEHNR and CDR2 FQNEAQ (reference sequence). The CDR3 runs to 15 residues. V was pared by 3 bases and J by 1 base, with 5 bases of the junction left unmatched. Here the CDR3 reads CASSFGQGESYEQYF. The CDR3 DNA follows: TGTGCCAGCAGCTTCGGACAGGGAGAATCCTACGAGCAGTACTTC.

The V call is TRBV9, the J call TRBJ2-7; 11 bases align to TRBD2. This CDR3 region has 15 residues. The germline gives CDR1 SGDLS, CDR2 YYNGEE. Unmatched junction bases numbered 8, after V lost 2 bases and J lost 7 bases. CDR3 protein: CASSVQPGLADEQYF. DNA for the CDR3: TGTGCCAGCAGCGTTCAACCGGGACTAGCGGATGAGCAGTACTTC.

The CDR3 loop is CASSVGSVSYEQYF. The CDR3 DNA reads as TGTGCCAGCAGCGTAGGGAGCGTCTCCTACGAGCAGTACTTC. The chain employs TRBV9 and TRBJ2-7; D unclear. The CDR3 is 14 residues long. V shed 0 bases and J shed 0 bases, with 7 bases lying between them. Germline V CDR1 and CDR2: SGDLS, YYNGEE. The full variable domain, rest sourced from reference TRBV9 and TRBJ2-7, is DSGVTQTPKHLITATGQRVTLRCSPRSGDLSVYWYQQSLDQGLQFLIQYYNGEERAKGNILERFSAQQFPDLHSELNLSSLELGDSALYFCASSVGSVSYEQYFGPGTRLTVT.

CDR3 amino acids: CASSQSPGTDTQYF. As DNA, the CDR3 is TGCGCCAGCAGCCAATCTCCGGGCACAGATACGCAGTATTTT. The V gene is TRBV5-1, the J gene TRBJ2-3; D gene uncertain. CDR1 is SGHRS, CDR2 YFSETQ, per germline. Between the trimmed V and J ends, which lost 4 bases and 1 base, there was a span of 10 bases. This CDR3 has 14 amino acids.

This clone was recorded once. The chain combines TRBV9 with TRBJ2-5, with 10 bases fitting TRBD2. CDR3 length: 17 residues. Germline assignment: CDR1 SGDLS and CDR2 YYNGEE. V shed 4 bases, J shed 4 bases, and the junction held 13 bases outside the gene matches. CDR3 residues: CASSPPSGRADRETQYF. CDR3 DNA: TGTGCCAGCAGCCCCCCCAGCGGGAGGGCCGACCGAGAGACCCAGTACTTC.

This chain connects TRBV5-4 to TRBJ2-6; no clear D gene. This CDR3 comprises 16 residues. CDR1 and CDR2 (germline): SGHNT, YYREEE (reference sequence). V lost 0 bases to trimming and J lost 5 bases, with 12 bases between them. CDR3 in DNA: TGTGCCAGCAGCTTGGATTCGTCCACTCGGGCCAACGTCCTGACTTTC. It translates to CASSLDSSTRANVLTF. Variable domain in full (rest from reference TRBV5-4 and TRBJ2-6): ETGVTQSPTHLIKTRGQQVTLRCSSQSGHNTVSWYQQALGQGPQFIFQYYREEENGRGNFPPRFSGLQFPNYSSELNVNALELDDSALYLCASSLDSSTRANVLTFGAGSRLTVL.

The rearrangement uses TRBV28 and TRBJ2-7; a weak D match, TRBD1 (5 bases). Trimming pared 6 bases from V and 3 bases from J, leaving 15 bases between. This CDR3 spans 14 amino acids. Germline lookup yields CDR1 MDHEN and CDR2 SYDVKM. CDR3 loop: CASSPRTRVYEQYF. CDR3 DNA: TGTGCCAGCAGCCCTCGGACACGAGTCTACGAGCAGTACTTC.

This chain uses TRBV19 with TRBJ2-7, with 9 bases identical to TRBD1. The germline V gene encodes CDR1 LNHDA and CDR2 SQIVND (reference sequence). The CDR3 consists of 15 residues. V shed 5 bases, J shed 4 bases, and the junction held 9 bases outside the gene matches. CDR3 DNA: TGTGCCAGTAGTGGACGGGACAGGGTGGAATACGAGCAGTACTTC. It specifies CASSGRDRVEYEQYF.

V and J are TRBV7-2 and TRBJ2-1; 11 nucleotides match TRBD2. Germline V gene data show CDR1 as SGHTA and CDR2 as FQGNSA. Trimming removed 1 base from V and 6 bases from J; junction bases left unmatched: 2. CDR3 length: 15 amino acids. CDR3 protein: CASSLGLAGGNEQFF. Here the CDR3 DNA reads TGTGCCAGCAGCTTAGGTCTAGCGGGGGGCAATGAGCAGTTCTTC.

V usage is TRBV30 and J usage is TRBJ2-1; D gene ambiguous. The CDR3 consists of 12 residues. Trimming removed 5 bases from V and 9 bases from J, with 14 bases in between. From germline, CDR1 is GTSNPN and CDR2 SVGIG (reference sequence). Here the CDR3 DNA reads TGTGCCTGGGCCCTCTCTGCGGCTGAGCAGTTCTTC. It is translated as CAWALSAAEQFF.

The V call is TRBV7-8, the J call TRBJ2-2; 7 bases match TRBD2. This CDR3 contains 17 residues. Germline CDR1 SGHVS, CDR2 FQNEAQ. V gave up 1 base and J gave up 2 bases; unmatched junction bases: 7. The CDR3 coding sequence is TGTGCCAGCAGCTTAGTCGGTGGCGGGAGAAACACCGGGGAGCTGTTTTTT. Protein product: CASSLVGGGRNTGELFF.

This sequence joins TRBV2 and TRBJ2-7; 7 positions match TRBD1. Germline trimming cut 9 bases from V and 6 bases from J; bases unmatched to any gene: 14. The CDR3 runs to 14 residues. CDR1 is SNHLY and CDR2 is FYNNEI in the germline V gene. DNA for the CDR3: TGTGCCAGTCACAGGGGAAGCCTTGCGATCGAGCAGTACTTC. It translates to CASHRGSLAIEQYF.

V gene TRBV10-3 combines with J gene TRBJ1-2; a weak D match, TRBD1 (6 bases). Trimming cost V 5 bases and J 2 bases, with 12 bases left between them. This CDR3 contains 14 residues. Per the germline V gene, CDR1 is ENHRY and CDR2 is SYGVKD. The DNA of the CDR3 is TGTGCCATCAGTTCGGCAGGGGTGAACTATGGCTACACCTTC. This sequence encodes CAISSAGVNYGYTF.

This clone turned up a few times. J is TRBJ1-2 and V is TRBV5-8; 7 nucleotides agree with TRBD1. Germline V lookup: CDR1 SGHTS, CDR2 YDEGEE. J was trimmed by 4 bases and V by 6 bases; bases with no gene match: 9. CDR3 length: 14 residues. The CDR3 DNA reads TGTGCCAGCACCGTATTCCGGGACAGCTATGGCTACACCTTC. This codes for CASTVFRDSYGYTF.

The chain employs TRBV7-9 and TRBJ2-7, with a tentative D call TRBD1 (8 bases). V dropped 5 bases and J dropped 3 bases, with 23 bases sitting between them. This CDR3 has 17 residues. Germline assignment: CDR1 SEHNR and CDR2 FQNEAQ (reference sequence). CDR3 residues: CASSAAGRTGLFYEQYF. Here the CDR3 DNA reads TGTGCCAGCAGCGCAGCGGGAAGGACAGGGTTGTTCTACGAGCAGTACTTC.